This TCR beta chain was obtained from a study of blood T cell repertoires in COVID-19. Using immunoSEQ multiplex PCR, the repertoire was profiled, and TCRdb retains in-frame clones only, with some absent. The table records roughly 300,000 clones, 70% to 90% of them present only once. CDR3 length equals 14 residues. Germline loops: CDR1 GTSNPN, CDR2 SVGIG (reference sequence). Trimming at V came to 2 bases and at J to 6 bases, leaving 8 bases not matched to a gene. The sequencing input was PBMCs or T cells enriched from blood (not recorded which). This chain connects TRBV30 to TRBJ2-7, with 9 positions matching TRBD1. The receptor was isolated from a man aged 25-40 years who had recovered from COVID-19. The DNA for the CDR3 is TGTGCCTGGAGTATGGGACAGGGAAGAGGCGAGCAGTACTTC. It is translated as CAWSMGQGRGEQYF.